A few counts support the clone carrying this T cell receptor (beta chain). No antigen is known for it. Via MiXCR, TCRdb re-called the RT-PCR reads, giving one row per CDR3 protein. The sample holds 590,000 or so distinct CDR3 sequences, 12% to 15% seen once. Germline V gene data show CDR1 as SGHTA and CDR2 as FQGNSA. The CDR3 length is 14 residues. Trimming pared 7 bases from V and 0 bases from J, leaving 12 bases between. This sample stems from a study of response to subunit inactivated influenza vaccine. Study-level findings and limits: T cells newly recruited by each seasonal influenza vaccination are few, the authors suggested.

This sequence was found in a man over 45 who received an inactivated influenza vaccine. Here the sequenced sample was PBMCs from blood, taken about 14 days before vaccination. V is TRBV7-2 and J is TRBJ1-2, with D possibly matching TRBD1 (6 bases). CDR3 in amino acids: CASTTDRSNYGYTF. As DNA, the CDR3 is TGTGCCAGCACGACGGACAGATCTAACTATGGCTACACCTTC. Supplemented by reference TRBV7-2 and TRBJ1-2, the full variable domain reads GAGVSQSPSNKVTEKGKDVELRCDPISGHTALYWYRQSLGQGLEFLIYFQGNSAPDKSGLPSDRFSAERTGGSVSTLTIQRTQQEDSAVYLCASTTDRSNYGYTFGSGTRLTVV.